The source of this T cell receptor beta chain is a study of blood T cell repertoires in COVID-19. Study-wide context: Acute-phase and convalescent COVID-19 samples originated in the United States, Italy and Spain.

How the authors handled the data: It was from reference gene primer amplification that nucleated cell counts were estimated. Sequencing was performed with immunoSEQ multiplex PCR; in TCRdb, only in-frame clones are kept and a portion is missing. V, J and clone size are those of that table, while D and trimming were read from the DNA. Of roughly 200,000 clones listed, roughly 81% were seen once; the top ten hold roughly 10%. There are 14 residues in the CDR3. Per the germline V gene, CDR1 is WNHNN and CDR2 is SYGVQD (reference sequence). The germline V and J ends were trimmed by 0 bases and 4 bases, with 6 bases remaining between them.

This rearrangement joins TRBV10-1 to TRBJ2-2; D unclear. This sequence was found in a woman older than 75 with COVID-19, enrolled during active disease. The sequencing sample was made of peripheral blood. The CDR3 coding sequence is TGCGCCAGCAGTGAGTCCTTGTGCACCGGGGAGCTGTTTTTT. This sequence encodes CASSESLCTGELFF.